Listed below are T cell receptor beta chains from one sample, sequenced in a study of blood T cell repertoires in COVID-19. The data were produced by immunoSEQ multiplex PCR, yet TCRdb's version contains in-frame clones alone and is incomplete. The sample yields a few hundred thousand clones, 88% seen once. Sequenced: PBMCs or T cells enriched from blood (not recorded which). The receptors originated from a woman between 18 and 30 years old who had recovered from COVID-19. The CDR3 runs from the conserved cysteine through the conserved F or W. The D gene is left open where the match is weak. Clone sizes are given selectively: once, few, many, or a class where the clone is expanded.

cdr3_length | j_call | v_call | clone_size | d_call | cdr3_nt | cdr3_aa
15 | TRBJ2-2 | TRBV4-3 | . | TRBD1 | TGCGCCAGCAGCCGGGGGACAGGGAACACCGGGGAGCTGTTTTTT | CASSRGTGNTGELFF
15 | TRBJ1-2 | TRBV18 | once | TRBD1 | TGTGCCAGCTCACCACCGTTGGACAGGGCGGGCGGCTACACCTTC | CASSPPLDRAGGYTF
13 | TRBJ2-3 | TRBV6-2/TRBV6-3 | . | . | TGTGCCAGCAGTCGCACGGTGAGAGATACGCAGTATTTT | CASSRTVRDTQYF
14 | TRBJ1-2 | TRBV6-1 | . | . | TGTGCCAGCAGTGAAGGGGGGGGCAACTATGGCTACACCTTC | CASSEGGGNYGYTF
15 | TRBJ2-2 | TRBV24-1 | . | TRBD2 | TGTGCCACCAGTGCCCCGGGACTAGCCGCCGGGGAGCTGTTTTTT | CATSAPGLAAGELFF
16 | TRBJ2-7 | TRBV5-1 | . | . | TGCGCCAGCAGCCACCCGGGACGGAGCGGGCCCTACGAGCAGTACTTC | CASSHPGRSGPYEQYF
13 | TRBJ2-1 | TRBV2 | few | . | TGTGCCAGCAGTGTGCTAGCCTCCAATGAGCAGTTCTTC | CASSVLASNEQFF
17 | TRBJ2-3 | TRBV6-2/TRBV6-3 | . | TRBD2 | TGTGCCAGCAGCCCTCAGGGAGGGGCGAGGAGCACAGATACGCAGTATTTT | CASSPQGGARSTDTQYF
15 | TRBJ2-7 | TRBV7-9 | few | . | TGTGCCAGCAGCCTGGGCGGGGGCAGCACCTACGAGCAGTACTTC | CASSLGGGSTYEQYF
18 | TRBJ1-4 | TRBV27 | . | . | TGTGCCAGCAGCTCGCGTCCCGGGACTTTGGTAGCTAATGAAAAACTGTTTTTT | CASSSRPGTLVANEKLFF
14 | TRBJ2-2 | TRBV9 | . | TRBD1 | TGTGCCAGCAGCGGGACAGGGGGCACCGGGGAGCTGTTTTTT | CASSGTGGTGELFF
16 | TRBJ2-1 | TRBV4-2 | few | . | TGTGCCAGCAGCCAAGTTCCGGGGAGCTCCTACAATGAGCAGTTCTTC | CASSQVPGSSYNEQFF
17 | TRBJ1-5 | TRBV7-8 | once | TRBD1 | TGTGCCAGCAGCTTAGGGTGGACAGGGGGCGGCAATCAGCCCCAGCATTTT | CASSLGWTGGGNQPQHF
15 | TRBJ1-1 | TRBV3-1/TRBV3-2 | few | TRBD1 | TGTGCCAGCAGCCAAGGGACAGGGGATAACACTGAAGCTTTCTTT | CASSQGTGDNTEAFF
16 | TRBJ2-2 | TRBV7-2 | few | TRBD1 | TGTGCCAGCAGCCTCGCTGGGGACAGGGGCCCCGGGGAGCTGTTTTTT | CASSLAGDRGPGELFF
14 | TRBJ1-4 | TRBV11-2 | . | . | TGTGCCAGCAGCCTGGGACATGCTAATGAAAAACTGTTTTTT | CASSLGHANEKLFF
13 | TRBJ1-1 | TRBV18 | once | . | TGTGCCAGCTCACGACAGAGGAACACTGAAGCTTTCTTT | CASSRQRNTEAFF
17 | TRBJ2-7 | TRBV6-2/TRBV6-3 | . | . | TGTGCCAGCAGTTACCTAGGATTCAGGGACTCGGCATACGAGCAGTACTTC | CASSYLGFRDSAYEQYF
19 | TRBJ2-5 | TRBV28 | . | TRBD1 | TGTGCCAGCAGTTTTTTGGGCCTCCTGGGGACAGGGCAATCGGAGACCCAGTACTTC | CASSFLGLLGTGQSETQYF
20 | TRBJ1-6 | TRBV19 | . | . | TGTGCCAGTAGTACCGCCCCGGGGGAATGGACGGCTGACTATAATTCACCCCTCCACTTT | CASSTAPGEWTADYNSPLHF
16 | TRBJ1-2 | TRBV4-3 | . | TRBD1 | TGCGCCAGCAGCCAAGATTTAGGACAGGGGGCTTATGGCTACACCTTC | CASSQDLGQGAYGYTF
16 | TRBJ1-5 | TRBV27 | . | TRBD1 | TGTGCCAGCAGCTCCCTGGGACAGGGATTGGGTCAGCCCCAGCATTTT | CASSSLGQGLGQPQHF
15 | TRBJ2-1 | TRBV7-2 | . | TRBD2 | TGTGCCAGCAGCCAGCAGGGACTAGCTATAAATGAGCAGTTCTTC | CASSQQGLAINEQFF
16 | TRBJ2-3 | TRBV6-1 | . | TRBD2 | TGTGCCAGCAGTGTGGGGAGCGGGGGGGCCGGAGATACGCAGTATTTT | CASSVGSGGAGDTQYF
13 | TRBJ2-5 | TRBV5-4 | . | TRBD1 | TGTGCCAGCAGCTGGGACAGGGGGAATACCCAGTACTTC | CASSWDRGNTQYF
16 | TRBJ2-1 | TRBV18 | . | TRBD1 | TGTGCCAGCTCACCGCGGACAGGCTACTCCTACAATGAGCAGTTCTTC | CASSPRTGYSYNEQFF
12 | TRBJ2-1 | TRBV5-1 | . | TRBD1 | TGCGCCAGCACCGGACAGGGAGGAGTTCCGTTCTTC | CASTGQGGVPFF
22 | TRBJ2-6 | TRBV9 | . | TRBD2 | TGTGCCAGCAGCGCCAGTATCCGGGGGACTAGCGGCGGACGCTCTGGGGCCAACGTCCTGACTTTC | CASSASIRGTSGGRSGANVLTF
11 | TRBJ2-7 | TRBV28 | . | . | TGTGCCAGCAGCTCCTCCTACGAGCAGTACTTC | CASSSSYEQYF
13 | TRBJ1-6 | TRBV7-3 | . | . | TGTGCCAGCAGCCCAGGAGGAGCTTCACCCCTCCACTTT | CASSPGGASPLHF
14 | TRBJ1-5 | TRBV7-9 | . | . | TGTGCCAGCACCGAACCAGGCCTCAATCAGCCCCAGCATTTT | CASTEPGLNQPQHF
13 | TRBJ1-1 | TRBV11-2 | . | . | TGTGCCAGCAGCTTCAGGGAGAACACTGAAGCTTTCTTT | CASSFRENTEAFF
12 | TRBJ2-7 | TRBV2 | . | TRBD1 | TGTGCCAGGGGACAGGGGGCGTACGAGCAGTACTTC | CARGQGAYEQYF
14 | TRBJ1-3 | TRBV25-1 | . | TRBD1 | TGTGCCAGCAGTGAACAGGGGGCGCGGGACACCATATATTTT | CASSEQGARDTIYF
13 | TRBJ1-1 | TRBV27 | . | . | TGTGCCAGCAGTTTGGAGGACAGCGCTGAAGCTTTCTTT | CASSLEDSAEAFF
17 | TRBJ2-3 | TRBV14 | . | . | TGTGCCAGCAGCCGCATGATTAAAGGGGGAAGCACAGATACGCAGTATTTT | CASSRMIKGGSTDTQYF
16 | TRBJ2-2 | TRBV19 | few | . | TGTGCCAGGAAACCCTGGGGGAGGATGGTGGCCGGGGAGCTGTTTTTT | CARKPWGRMVAGELFF
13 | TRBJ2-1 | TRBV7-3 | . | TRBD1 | TGTGCCAGCCGATCGCCGGACAGGAGTGAGCAGTTCTTC | CASRSPDRSEQFF
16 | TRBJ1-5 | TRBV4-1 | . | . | TGCGCCAGCAGCCAAGTCGTGAAGACAGACGCGAAGCCCCAGCATTTT | CASSQVVKTDAKPQHF
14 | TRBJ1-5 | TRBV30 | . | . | TGTGCCTGGAGCGCACCGGTCGCCCATCAGCCCCAGCATTTT | CAWSAPVAHQPQHF
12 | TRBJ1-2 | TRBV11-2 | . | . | TGTGCCAGCAGCCCCAGTCTTCTAGCCTACACCTTC | CASSPSLLAYTF
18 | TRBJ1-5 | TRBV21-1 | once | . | TGTGCCAGCAGCAAAGTGGGTCGGAGGCAGCTCACCAATCAGCCCCAGCATTTT | CASSKVGRRQLTNQPQHF
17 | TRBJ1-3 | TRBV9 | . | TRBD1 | TGTGCCAGCAGCCTCTCGACAGGGTCCCTCTCTGGAAACACCATATATTTT | CASSLSTGSLSGNTIYF
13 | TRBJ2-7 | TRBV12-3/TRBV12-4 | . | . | TGTGCCAGCAGCTTCGGGACAAACTACGAGCAGTACTTC | CASSFGTNYEQYF
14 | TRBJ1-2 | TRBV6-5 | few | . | TGTGCCAGCACCGGTGCGGGGGGCGTCTATGGCTACACCTTC | CASTGAGGVYGYTF
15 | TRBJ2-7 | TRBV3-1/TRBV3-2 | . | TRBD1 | TGTGCCAGCAGCCGAGGACAGGGCGGCCCCTACGAGCAGTACTTC | CASSRGQGGPYEQYF
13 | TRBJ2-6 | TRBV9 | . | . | TGTGCCAGCAGGAGCTCTGGGGCCAACGTCCTGACTTTC | CASRSSGANVLTF
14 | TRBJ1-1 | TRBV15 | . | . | TGTGCCACCAGCAGCCTCCCGCGCGGGGCTGAAGCTTTCTTT | CATSSLPRGAEAFF
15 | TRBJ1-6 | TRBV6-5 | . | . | TGTGCCAGCAGGAGTCAGGGACTTAATAATTCACCCCTCCACTTT | CASRSQGLNNSPLHF
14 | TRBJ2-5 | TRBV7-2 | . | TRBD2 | TGTGCCAGCAGCTTGGCGGGGGTTGGGGAGACCCAGTACTTC | CASSLAGVGETQYF
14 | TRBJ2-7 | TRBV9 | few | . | TGTGCCAGCAGCGTAGCCACTAGCTCCTACGAGCAGTACTTC | CASSVATSSYEQYF